The clone carrying this TCR beta chain was observed many times. No antigen is known for it. Genomic DNA provided the template from which TCR beta VDJ and CDR3 profiles were obtained. TCRdb ran MiXCR on the reads and lists one entry per CDR3 protein. This sample carries 200,000 to 250,000 distinct CDR3 sequences, 30% to 40% of them seen once, and the ten largest clones take around 1.1%. The sample belongs to a study of CD8+CD57+ T cells in acquired aplastic anemia. Study overall: The DNA of sorted CD4+ and CD8+ cells averaged approximately 3.4 ug. Notes on the study in general: Patients showed no significant difference from controls in CD8+ Simpson's diversity. Sharing between patients and controls was observed for twenty-nine CD8+ CDR3 sequences.

V lost 8 bases to trimming and J lost 7 bases, with 20 bases between them. Looked up from germline, CDR1 is LNHNV and CDR2 is YYDKDF (reference sequence). The CDR3 has 14 amino acids. V gene TRBV15 combines with J gene TRBJ1-1; D remains unclear. The specimen was sorted CD4+, CD8+, or CD8+CD57+ T cells (not recorded which) from PBMCs. The receptor's source is a human donor in good health, serving as a control. CDR3 sequence (DNA): TGTGCCACCGCCCTAGCGGTGCGACACTTTGAAGCTTTCTTT. This sequence encodes CATALAVRHFEAFF.